Given below is one T cell receptor (beta chain) in context. Its antigen is unknown. Germline assignment: CDR1 WSHSY and CDR2 SAAADI. Trimming left V 7 bases short and J 0 bases short, with 12 bases between. The CDR3 contains 14 residues. This sample is part of a study of a mutant IDH1 vaccine in newly diagnosed glioma. Overall study context: Beginning 4-6 weeks after radiotherapy alone, or with temozolomide cycles, vaccination took place. The treated population exhibited a male proportion of roughly 60%, a female proportion of about 38%, and a mean age of approximately 41 years.

The time point: week 35, safety follow-up. A 20-mer mutant IDH1 peptide at 300 ug was injected subcutaneously with topical imiquimod. Eight vaccine injections were given to patients in weeks 1, 3, 5, 7, 11, 15, 19 and 23. Each astrocytoma in the donors was new, WHO grade 3 or 4, IDH1-mutant and ATRX-lost. Sequencing was performed with immunoSEQ multiplex PCR; in TCRdb, only in-frame clones are kept and a portion is missing. The data hold more than 35,000 clones, with 81% observed a single time. The material sequenced was PBMCs, taken from a glioma patient whose treatment included an IDH1 peptide vaccine. The chain is built from TRBV10-2 and TRBJ1-1; no definite D call. The receptor was isolated from a middle-aged woman with glioma. Some clones in this sample may be carry-over from other donors' samples. CDR3 residues: CASTLDGMNTEAFF. The DNA for the CDR3 is TGCGCCAGCACTCTGGACGGAATGAACACTGAAGCTTTCTTT.